A selection of T cell receptor beta chains follows, all from one sample in a study of blood T cells in healthy people across ages. From the 5' RACE reads, TCRdb called clonotypes with MiXCR, one entry per CDR3 protein. Counted here are roughly 1,700,000 distinct CDR3 sequences, roughly 30% occurring once; the ten biggest clones make up roughly 8.2%. What was sequenced was blood. These receptors came from a woman in her 30s in good health. Each CDR3 is given with its conserved first and last residue.

V	J	CDR3
TRBV3-1	TRBJ2-1	CASSPELVSSYNEQFF
TRBV9	TRBJ2-2	CASSVVPSTGELFF
TRBV12-3/TRBV12-4	TRBJ1-2	CAGSTGQLNYGYTF
TRBV3-1	TRBJ2-1	CASSHPVAGGPGEQFF
TRBV10-1	TRBJ1-4	CASSESLVGKLFF
TRBV9	TRBJ2-7	CASSVGVGLYEQYF
TRBV6-6	TRBJ2-5	CASSYPGLGTQYF
TRBV7-9	TRBJ2-7	CASSPLGPLYYEQYF
TRBV24-1	TRBJ2-1	CATSDLSVTSGGALGNEQFF
TRBV6-6	TRBJ2-2	CASSYYLGSGELFF
TRBV29-1	TRBJ1-1	CSAGDRLGGKAFF
TRBV7-6	TRBJ2-2	CASRTATTGELFF
TRBV7-3	TRBJ2-5	CASSLEEGPQETQYF
TRBV11-2	TRBJ1-1	CASSPLRSSMNTEAFF
TRBV12-3/TRBV12-4	TRBJ2-1	CASSSSDRDEQFF
TRBV20-1	TRBJ2-7	CSARDGLAGDLTSYEQYF
TRBV15	TRBJ2-7	CATSSPGGAQYF
TRBV29-1	TRBJ1-1	CSAALTGVVTEAFF
TRBV29-1	TRBJ1-2	CSADGQGRRGYTF
TRBV11-2	TRBJ2-1	CASKGLHPYNEQFF
TRBV9	TRBJ2-1	CASSAPGTSGNNEQFF
TRBV7-9	TRBJ2-1	CASSYGQGAKEQFF
TRBV20-1	TRBJ2-3	CSARDQGRVRSADTQYF
TRBV5-1	TRBJ2-7	CASSTPGQAYEQYF
TRBV12-3/TRBV12-4	TRBJ2-4	CASRSGAGVAKTIQYF
TRBV5-1	TRBJ1-2	CASSSQSTGSGYTF
TRBV20-1	TRBJ2-6	CSARDEGGPGRANVLTF